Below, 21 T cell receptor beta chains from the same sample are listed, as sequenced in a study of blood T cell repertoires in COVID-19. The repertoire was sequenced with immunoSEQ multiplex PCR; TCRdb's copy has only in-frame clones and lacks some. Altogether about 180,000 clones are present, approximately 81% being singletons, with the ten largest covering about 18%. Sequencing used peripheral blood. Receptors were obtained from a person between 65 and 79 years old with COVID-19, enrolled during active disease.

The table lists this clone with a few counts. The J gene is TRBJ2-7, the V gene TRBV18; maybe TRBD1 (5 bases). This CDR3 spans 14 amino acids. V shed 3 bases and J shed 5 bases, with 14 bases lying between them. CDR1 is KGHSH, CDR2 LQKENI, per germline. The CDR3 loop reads CASSPGQGRNEQYF. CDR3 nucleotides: TGTGCCAGCTCACCCGGGCAGGGTCGGAACGAGCAGTACTTC.

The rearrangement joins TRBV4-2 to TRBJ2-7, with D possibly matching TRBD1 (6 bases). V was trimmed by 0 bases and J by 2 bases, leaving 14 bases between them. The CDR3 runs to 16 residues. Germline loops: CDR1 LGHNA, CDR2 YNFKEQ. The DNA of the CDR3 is TGTGCCAGCAGCCAAGATGGTAGGGGGATTGCCTACGAGCAGTACTTC. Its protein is CASSQDGRGIAYEQYF.

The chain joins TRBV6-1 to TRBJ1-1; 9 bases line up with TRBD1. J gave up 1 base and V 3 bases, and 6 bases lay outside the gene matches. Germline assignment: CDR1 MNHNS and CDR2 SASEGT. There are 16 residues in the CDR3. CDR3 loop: CASSDRTGVTNTEAFF. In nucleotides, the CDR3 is TGTGCCAGCAGTGATCGGACAGGGGTGACGAACACTGAAGCTTTCTTT.

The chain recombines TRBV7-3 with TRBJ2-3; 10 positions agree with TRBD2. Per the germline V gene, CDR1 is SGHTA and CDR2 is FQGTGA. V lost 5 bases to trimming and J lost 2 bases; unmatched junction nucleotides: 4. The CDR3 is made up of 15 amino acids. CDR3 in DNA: TGTGCCAGCAGCCGAAGCGGGGGGGCCACAGATACGCAGTATTTT. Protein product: CASSRSGGATDTQYF. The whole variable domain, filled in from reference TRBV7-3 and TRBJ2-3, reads GAGVSQTPSNKVTEKGKYVELRCDPISGHTALYWYRQSLGQGPEFLIYFQGTGAADDSGLPNDRFFAVRPEGSVSTLKIQRTERGDSAVYLCASSRSGGATDTQYFGPGTRLTVL.

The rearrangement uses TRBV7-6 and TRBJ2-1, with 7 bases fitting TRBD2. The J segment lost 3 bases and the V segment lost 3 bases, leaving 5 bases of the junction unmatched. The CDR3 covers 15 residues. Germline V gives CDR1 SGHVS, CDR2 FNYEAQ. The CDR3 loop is CASSLESSGYNEQFF. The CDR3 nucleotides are TGTGCCAGCAGCTTGGAGTCTAGCGGCTACAATGAGCAGTTCTTC.

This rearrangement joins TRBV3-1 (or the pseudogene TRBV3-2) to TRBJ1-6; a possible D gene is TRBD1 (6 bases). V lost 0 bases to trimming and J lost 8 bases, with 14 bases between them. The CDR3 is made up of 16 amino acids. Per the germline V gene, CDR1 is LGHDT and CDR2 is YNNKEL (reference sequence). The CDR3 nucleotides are TGTGCCAGCAGCCAAGATTGTAGGGGGGGCGATTCACCCCTCCACTTT. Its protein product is CASSQDCRGGDSPLHF.

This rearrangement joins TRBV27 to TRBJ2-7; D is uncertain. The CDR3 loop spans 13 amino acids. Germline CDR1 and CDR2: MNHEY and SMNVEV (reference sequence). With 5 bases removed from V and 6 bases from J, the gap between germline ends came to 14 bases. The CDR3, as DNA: TGTGCCAGCAGTAGGAGCACGCAAGGCGAGCAGTACTTC. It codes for CASSRSTQGEQYF.

CDR3 nucleotide sequence: TGTGCCAGCAGCCTGGGACAGGGCTATGGCTACACCTTC. Translating gives CASSLGQGYGYTF. The chain combines TRBV12-3 or TRBV12-4 with TRBJ1-2, with 9 bases identical to TRBD1. V dropped 6 bases and J dropped 4; count of bases not matched to a gene: 3. This CDR3 region has 13 residues.

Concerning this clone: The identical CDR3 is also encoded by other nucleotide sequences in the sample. In DNA form, the CDR3 reads TGTGCCAGTAGTCCAGGGTTCGGCAATCAGCCCCAGCATTTT. Protein: CASSPGFGNQPQHF. The rearrangement links TRBV19 to TRBJ1-5, with D possibly being TRBD1 (5 bases). The CDR3 runs to 14 residues. Germline V gene data show CDR1 as LNHDA and CDR2 as SQIVND (reference sequence). Deletions cut 5 bases from V and 2 bases from J, with 10 bases between.

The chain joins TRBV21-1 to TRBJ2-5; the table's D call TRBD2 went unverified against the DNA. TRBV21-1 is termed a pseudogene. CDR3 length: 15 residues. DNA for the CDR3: TGTGCCAGCAGCCCTTGGGGGGGAGGGCCGGAGACCCAGTACTTC. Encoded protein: CASSPWGGGPETQYF.

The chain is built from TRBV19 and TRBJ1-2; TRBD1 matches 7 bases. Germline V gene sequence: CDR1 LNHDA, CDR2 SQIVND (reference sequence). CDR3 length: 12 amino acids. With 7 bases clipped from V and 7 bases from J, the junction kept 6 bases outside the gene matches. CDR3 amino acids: CASTSGGGGYTF. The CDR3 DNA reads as TGTGCCAGTACCTCAGGGGGTGGTGGCTACACCTTC. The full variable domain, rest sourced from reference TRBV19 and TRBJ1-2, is DGGITQSPKYLFRKEGQNVTLSCEQNLNHDAMYWYRQDPGQGLRLIYYSQIVNDFQKGDIAEGYSVSREKKESFPLTVTSAQKNPTAFYLCASTSGGGGYTFGSGTRLTVV.

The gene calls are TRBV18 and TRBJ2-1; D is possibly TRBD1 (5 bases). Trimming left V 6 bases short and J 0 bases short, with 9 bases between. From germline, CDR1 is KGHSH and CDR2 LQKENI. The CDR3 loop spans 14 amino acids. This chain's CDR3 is CASSQGPSYNEQFF. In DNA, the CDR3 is TGTGCCAGCTCCCAGGGCCCCTCCTACAATGAGCAGTTCTTC.

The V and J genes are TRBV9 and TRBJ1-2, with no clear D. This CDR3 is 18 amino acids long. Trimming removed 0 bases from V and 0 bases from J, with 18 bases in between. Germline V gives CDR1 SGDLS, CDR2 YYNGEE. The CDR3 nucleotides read TGTGCCAGCAGCGTAGTCCCCTGGGCCCCCCAGGCTAACTATGGCTACACCTTC. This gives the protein CASSVVPWAPQANYGYTF.

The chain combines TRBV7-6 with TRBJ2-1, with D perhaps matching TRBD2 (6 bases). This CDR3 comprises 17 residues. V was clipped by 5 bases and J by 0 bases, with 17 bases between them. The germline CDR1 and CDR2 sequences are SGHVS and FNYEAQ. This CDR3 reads CASSRFVAGSSYNEQFF. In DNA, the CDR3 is TGTGCCAGCAGCCGCTTCGTGGCGGGGAGCTCCTACAATGAGCAGTTCTTC. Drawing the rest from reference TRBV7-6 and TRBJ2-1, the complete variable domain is GAGVSQSPRYKVTKRGQDVALRCDPISGHVSLYWYRQALGQGPEFLTYFNYEAQQDKSGLPNDRFSAERPEGSISTLTIQRTEQRDSAMYRCASSRFVAGSSYNEQFFGPGTRLTVL.

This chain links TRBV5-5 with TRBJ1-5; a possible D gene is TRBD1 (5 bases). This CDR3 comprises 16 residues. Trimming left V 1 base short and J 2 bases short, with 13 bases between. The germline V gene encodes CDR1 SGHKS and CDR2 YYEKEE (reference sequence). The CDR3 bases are TGTGCCAGCAGCTTGATCAGTACAGGTCGCAATCAGCCCCAGCATTTT. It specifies CASSLISTGRNQPQHF.

The CDR3 DNA sequence: TGTGCCAGCAGAGTGACAGGGGTGAACACCGGGGAGCTGTTTTTT. Translation: CASRVTGVNTGELFF. This chain links TRBV7-6 with TRBJ2-2; 8 bases are shared with TRBD1. There are 15 residues in the CDR3. Per the germline V gene, CDR1 is SGHVS and CDR2 is FNYEAQ. The J segment lost 1 base and the V segment lost 6 bases, leaving 4 bases of the junction unmatched. The whole variable domain, filled in from reference TRBV7-6 and TRBJ2-2, reads GAGVSQSPRYKVTKRGQDVALRCDPISGHVSLYWYRQALGQGPEFLTYFNYEAQQDKSGLPNDRFSAERPEGSISTLTIQRTEQRDSAMYRCASRVTGVNTGELFFGEGSRLTVL.

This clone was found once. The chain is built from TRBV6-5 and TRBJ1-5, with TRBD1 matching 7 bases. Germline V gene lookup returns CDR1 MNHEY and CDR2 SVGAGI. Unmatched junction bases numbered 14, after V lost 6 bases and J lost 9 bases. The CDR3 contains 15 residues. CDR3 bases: TGTGCCAGCAGGCCGGTGAGACAGGGTGGAGGGCCCCAGCATTTT. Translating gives CASRPVRQGGGPQHF.

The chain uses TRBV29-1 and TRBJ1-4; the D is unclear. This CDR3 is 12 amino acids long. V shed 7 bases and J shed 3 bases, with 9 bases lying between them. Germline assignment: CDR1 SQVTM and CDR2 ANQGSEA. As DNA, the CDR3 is TGCAGCGCATCAGAGGCTAATGAAAAACTGTTTTTT. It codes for CSASEANEKLFF.

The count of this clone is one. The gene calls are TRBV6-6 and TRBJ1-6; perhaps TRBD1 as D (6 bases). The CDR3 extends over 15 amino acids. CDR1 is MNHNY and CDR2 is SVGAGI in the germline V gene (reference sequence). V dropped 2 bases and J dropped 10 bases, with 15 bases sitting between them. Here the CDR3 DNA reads TGTGCCAGCAGTTACACTGGACAGACGGGCTCACCCCTCCACTTT. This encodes CASSYTGQTGSPLHF.

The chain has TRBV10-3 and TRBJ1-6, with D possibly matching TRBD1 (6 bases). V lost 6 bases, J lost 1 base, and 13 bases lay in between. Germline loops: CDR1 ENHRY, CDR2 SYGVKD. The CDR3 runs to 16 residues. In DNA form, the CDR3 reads TGTGCCATCAGGGCAGGGGTGGGATCCTATAATTCACCCCTCCACTTT. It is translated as CAIRAGVGSYNSPLHF.

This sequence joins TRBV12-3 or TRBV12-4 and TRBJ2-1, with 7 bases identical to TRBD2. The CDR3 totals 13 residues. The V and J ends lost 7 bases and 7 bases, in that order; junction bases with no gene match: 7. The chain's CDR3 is CASNQAGLNEQFF. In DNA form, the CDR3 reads TGTGCCAGCAACCAAGCGGGACTGAATGAGCAGTTCTTC.